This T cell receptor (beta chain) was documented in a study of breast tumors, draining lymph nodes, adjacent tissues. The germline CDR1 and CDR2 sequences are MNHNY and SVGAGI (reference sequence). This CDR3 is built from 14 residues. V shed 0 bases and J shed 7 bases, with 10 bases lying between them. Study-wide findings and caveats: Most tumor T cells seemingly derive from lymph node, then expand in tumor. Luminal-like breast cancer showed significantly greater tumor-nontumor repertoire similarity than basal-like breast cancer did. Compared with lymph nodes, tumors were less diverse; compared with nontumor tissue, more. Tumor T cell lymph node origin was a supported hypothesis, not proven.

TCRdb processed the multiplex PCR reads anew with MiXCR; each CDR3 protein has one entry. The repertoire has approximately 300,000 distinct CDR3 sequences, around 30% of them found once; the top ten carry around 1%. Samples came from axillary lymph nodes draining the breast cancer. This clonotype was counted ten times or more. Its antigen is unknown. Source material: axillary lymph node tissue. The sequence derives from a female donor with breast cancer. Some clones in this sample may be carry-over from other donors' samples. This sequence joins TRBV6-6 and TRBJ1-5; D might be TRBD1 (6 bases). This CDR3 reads CASSYSGGNQPQHF. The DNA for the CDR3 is TGTGCCAGCAGTTACTCAGGGGGTAACCAGCCCCAGCATTTT.